This TCR beta chain was identified during a study of cytomegalovirus exposure and HLA in healthy donors. Overall study findings and caveats: In a later analysis, several top co-occurrence clusters appeared linked to parvovirus B19, influenza, CMV and Epstein-Barr virus.

On this clone itself: Its antigen remains unknown.

Donors were nominally healthy when sampled, though unrecorded immune exposures were likely. Trimming removed 3 bases from V and 2 bases from J, with 15 bases in between. The length of the CDR3 is 16 residues. CDR1 and CDR2 (germline): SGHRS, YFSETQ. Amplification used 60 Vbeta primers and 13 Jbeta primers. The data were produced by immunoSEQ multiplex PCR, yet TCRdb's version contains in-frame clones alone and is incomplete. The sample holds about 160,000 clones, 68% seen once. This receptor was taken from a man aged 50 to 60 in good health and CMV-seronegative. The chain couples TRBV5-1 to TRBJ2-1, with a tentative D call TRBD2 (6 bases). Sequenced: PBMCs. The CDR3 nucleotides are TGCGCCAGCAGCTGGAGGGTCCCGGGGGCCTACAATGAGCAGTTCTTC. Amino acid sequence: CASSWRVPGAYNEQFF.